The 15 T cell receptor beta chains in this list originate from one sample, sequenced in a study of control samples from healthy donors and cancer patients. Method: immunoSEQ multiplex PCR; TCRdb's copy keeps in-frame clones and lacks some. The sample has 95,000 to 130,000 clones, roughly nine tenths seen once; the top ten hold around 1.1%. The sequencing input was PBMCs. The receptors here all came from a woman in her fifties or sixties with colorectal cancer.

This chain connects TRBV4-1 to TRBJ1-6, with 8 bases identical to TRBD1. V lost 0 bases to trimming and J lost 10 bases; unmatched junction nucleotides: 8. This CDR3 is 16 amino acids long. CDR1 is MGHRA and CDR2 is YSYEKL in the germline V gene. CDR3 protein: CASSQDEDRAGSPLHF. DNA of the CDR3: TGCGCCAGCAGCCAAGATGAGGACAGGGCAGGATCACCCCTCCACTTT.

The chain is built from TRBV28 and TRBJ2-7; perhaps TRBD1 as D (6 bases). Germline CDR1 is MDHEN and CDR2 is SYDVKM. CDR3 length equals 16 residues. V was pared by 7 bases and J by 4 bases, with 23 bases between. The CDR3 here is CASIQSRGTGAYEQYF. In DNA form, the CDR3 reads TGTGCCAGCATCCAAAGCAGGGGTACCGGGGCGTACGAGCAGTACTTC.

This clone was found once. The V call is TRBV27, the J call TRBJ2-3; D is ambiguous. The ends were cut back, 5 bases at V and 5 bases at J, with 11 bases in the middle. The germline V gene has CDR1 MNHEY and CDR2 SMNVEV (reference sequence). CDR3 length: 13 amino acids. The CDR3 here is CASSLDSVDTQYF. The CDR3 region has the DNA TGTGCCAGCAGTCTCGACTCGGTAGATACGCAGTATTTT.

V is TRBV19 and J is TRBJ2-2; D gene unclear. The CDR3 length is 15 residues. V shed 4 bases and J shed 5 bases, with 14 bases lying between them. Germline assignment: CDR1 LNHDA and CDR2 SQIVND (reference sequence). DNA for the CDR3: TGTGCCAGTAGTAGGGTTGGCAGTCTGACCGGGGAGCTGTTTTTT. It codes for CASSRVGSLTGELFF. Full variable domain (outside the CDR3, taken from reference TRBV19 and TRBJ2-2): DGGITQSPKYLFRKEGQNVTLSCEQNLNHDAMYWYRQDPGQGLRLIYYSQIVNDFQKGDIAEGYSVSREKKESFPLTVTSAQKNPTAFYLCASSRVGSLTGELFFGEGSRLTVL.

The J gene is TRBJ1-4, the V gene TRBV19; no reliable D call. Germline V gene lookup returns CDR1 LNHDA and CDR2 SQIVND (reference sequence). The V end lost 3 bases, the J end lost 5 bases, and 10 bases lay between the germline ends. The CDR3 length is 14 residues. The CDR3: CASSISRSNEKLFF. CDR3 in DNA: TGTGCCAGTAGTATCTCGAGGTCAAATGAAAAACTGTTTTTT.

The chain combines TRBV6-5 with TRBJ2-7; tentatively, D is TRBD1 or TRBD2 (5 bases each). V dropped 10 bases and J dropped 4 bases, with 23 bases sitting between them. The CDR3 consists of 15 residues. Germline V gene data show CDR1 as MNHEY and CDR2 as SVGAGI. The CDR3 is CATTGPGTGIYEQYF. The CDR3 coding sequence is TGTGCCACCACAGGACCTGGGACGGGAATTTACGAGCAGTACTTC.

This clone showed up many times. The chain recombines TRBV6-5 with TRBJ2-7, with D unresolved. Germline V gives CDR1 MNHEY, CDR2 SVGAGI. The V end was cut by 0 bases, the J end by 2 bases, with 5 bases between. CDR3 length: 13 amino acids. CDR3 nucleotides: TGTGCCAGCAGTTACTCGGGGACCTACGAGCAGTACTTC. It codes for CASSYSGTYEQYF.

The gene calls are TRBV5-1 and TRBJ1-5; D perhaps matches TRBD1 (6 bases). The CDR3 is made up of 15 amino acids. CDR1 is SGHRS, CDR2 YFSETQ, per germline. Trimming took 4 bases from V and 2 from J, leaving 13 bases between them. CDR3 in amino acids: CASSRSGDGNQPQHF. The CDR3, as DNA: TGCGCCAGCAGCAGATCAGGGGATGGCAATCAGCCCCAGCATTTT. Complete variable domain (other parts from reference TRBV5-1 and TRBJ1-5): KAGVTQTPRYLIKTRGQQVTLSCSPISGHRSVSWYQQTPGQGLQFLFEYFSETQRNKGNFPGRFSGRQFSNSRSEMNVSTLELGDSALYLCASSRSGDGNQPQHFGDGTRLSIL.

The gene calls are TRBV2 and TRBJ1-5; D possibly corresponds to TRBD1 (6 bases). CDR3 size: 14 residues. Germline loops: CDR1 SNHLY, CDR2 FYNNEI. V lost 6 bases and J 4 bases, leaving 13 bases between the germline ends. In DNA form, the CDR3 reads TGTGCCAGCAGGGGGGACACAACGAATCAGCCCCAGCATTTT. Protein product: CASRGDTTNQPQHF.

This clone appeared once. The chain employs TRBV5-5 and TRBJ1-2; tentatively, D is TRBD1 (5 bases). This CDR3 is built from 14 residues. Trimming stripped 0 bases from V and 1 base from J, with 7 bases between. CDR1 is SGHKS and CDR2 is YYEKEE in the germline V gene (reference sequence). This chain's CDR3 is CASSLAGDNYGYTF. The CDR3 DNA reads as TGTGCCAGCAGCTTGGCGGGGGATAACTATGGCTACACCTTC.

The J gene is TRBJ1-2, the V gene TRBV19, with TRBD1 as a possible D gene (6 bases). The CDR3 is 16 residues long. Trimming removed 4 bases at V and 1 base at J, with 16 bases between. CDR1 is LNHDA and CDR2 is SQIVND in the germline V gene (reference sequence). CDR3 DNA: TGTGCCAGTAGTACCAACCCCGGGGGCGATAACTATGGCTACACCTTC. Protein sequence: CASSTNPGGDNYGYTF.

There are a few counts of this clone. The chain couples TRBV14 to TRBJ2-5; 10 bases fit TRBD1. With 5 bases clipped from V and 7 bases from J, the junction kept 16 bases outside the gene matches. CDR1 and CDR2 from the germline V gene are SGHDN and FVKESK. The CDR3 runs to 17 residues. The CDR3 here is CASSDKMPGQGVVTQYF. Here the CDR3 DNA reads TGTGCCAGCAGCGACAAGATGCCCGGACAGGGGGTCGTGACCCAGTACTTC.

The table lists this clone with a count of one. This chain joins TRBV27 and TRBJ2-3, with TRBD2 identical over 8 bases. The J segment lost 3 bases and the V segment lost 3 bases, leaving 8 bases of the junction unmatched. Germline values: CDR1 MNHEY, CDR2 SMNVEV (reference sequence). The CDR3 length is 16 residues. CDR3 amino acids: CASSFGAGGLTDTQYF. The CDR3 DNA reads as TGTGCCAGCAGTTTCGGGGCGGGAGGATTGACAGATACGCAGTATTTT.

This clone is a singleton in its sample. This chain connects TRBV7-9 to TRBJ1-1; TRBD1 matches at 7 bases. Germline V gene data show CDR1 as SEHNR and CDR2 as FQNEAQ (reference sequence). V was pared by 5 bases and J by 7 bases, with 4 bases of the junction left unmatched. This CDR3 is 12 amino acids long. CDR3 sequence: CASSLGDSEAFF. CDR3 DNA sequence: TGTGCCAGCAGCCTGGGGGACAGTGAAGCTTTCTTT.

The CDR3 region is CAISESTGVNSYEQYF. DNA for the CDR3: TGTGCCATCAGTGAGTCGACAGGGGTGAACTCCTACGAGCAGTACTTC. This rearrangement joins TRBV10-3 to TRBJ2-7, with 8 bases lining up with TRBD1. Trimming took 0 bases from V and 0 from J; bases not matched to a gene: 4. The CDR3 loop spans 16 amino acids. CDR1 is ENHRY and CDR2 is SYGVKD in the germline V gene.